This TCR beta chain comes out of a study of human T cells and chemical hapten exposure. General study results and limits: Once DPC sensitization occurred, TCRs above 1 in 1000 frequency showed no change.

Time point defined: patch test 2, 6 weeks after DPC sensitization. Treatment indicated: therapeutic diphenylcyclopropenone sensitization with weekly scalp DPC. Ahead of each patch test application, blood was drawn. The library gave individual cDNA molecules unique molecular identifiers. TCRdb re-called the RACE reads with MiXCR, one entry per CDR3 protein. The sample contains about 400,000 distinct CDR3 sequences, roughly 6% of which appear only once. The CDR3 has 15 amino acids. The V end was cut by 3 bases, the J end by 4 bases, with 16 bases between. In germline, CDR1 is SNHLY, CDR2 FYNNEI. A few counts support this clonotype. Its target is unknown.

Material: whole blood, obtained in connection with sensitization to the hapten diphenylcyclopropenone (DPC). This clonotype was obtained from a woman younger than 35 with alopecia areata. Some clones in this sample may be carry-over from other donors' samples. The rearrangement links TRBV2 to TRBJ2-7; D remains ambiguous. The CDR3 loop reads CASSETQAPLYEQYF. The CDR3 coding sequence is TGTGCCAGCAGTGAGACACAAGCGCCCTTATACGAGCAGTACTTC. The full variable domain, in which reference TRBV2 and TRBJ2-7 provide the parts outside the CDR3, is EPEVTQTPSHQVTQMGQEVILRCVPISNHLYFYWYRQILGQKVEFLVSFYNNEISEKSEIFDDQFSVERPDGSNFTLKIRSTKLEDSAMYFCASSETQAPLYEQYFGPGTRLTVT.